The subject of this entry is one TCR beta chain. This clonotype was counted ten times or more. The antigen this receptor binds is unknown. No base quality information exists; no much larger clone differs at one position. The sample comes from a study of Graves' ophthalmopathy and Graves' hyperthyroidism (dated by TCRdb to 2017 to 2018). For the wider study: Peripheral blood samples were taken at the time of initial diagnosis, before any treatment was given. The study used signatures of the TCR beta repertoire to tell Graves' ophthalmopathy apart from Graves' hyperthyroidism and to predict which patients would progress to ophthalmopathy. The 90 to 100 discovery patients were randomly split 7:3 into training and test sets. Once sampling was done, hyperthyroidism patients were given methimazole at a starting dose of 30 mg daily, while ophthalmopathy patients were given high-dose intravenous methylprednisolone. T-cell repertoires of thyroid tissue and blood were compared in over five hyperthyroidism patients. A discovery set of 90 to 100 patients (43 ophthalmopathy, fewer than 60 stable hyperthyroidism) was enrolled to explore V-J signatures distinguishing ophthalmopathy from hyperthyroidism. In total, around 130 blood samples were TCR-sequenced: approximately 40 ophthalmopathy, some 75 hyperthyroidism and 17 hyperthyroidism-to-ophthalmopathy patients. The independent validation cohort included 20 or so hyperthyroidism patients plus 17 patients who later progressed from hyperthyroidism to ophthalmopathy. General study outcomes and caveats: The 13-signature model separated ophthalmopathy from stable hyperthyroidism with approximately 90% sensitivity and around 84% specificity in cross-validation, and 80%/75% in the test set. In validation, the model predicted ophthalmopathy progression with 70.59% sensitivity and 72.22% specificity; 12 predicted patients were CT-confirmed with GO in a median of approximately six months. Among expanded thyroid clonotypes with frequency above 0.001, most also showed up in blood, which suggests that blood repertoires may reflect the thyroid immune response. Sample size was not predetermined statistically, and investigators were not blinded to group allocation.

Patients with ophthalmopathy had moderately to severely active disease, with a Clinical Activity Score of 3 or more, a NOSPECS grade of 4 or more, and a disease duration of less than 3 months. Patients were excluded if they had other autoimmune diseases, uncontrolled infections, pregnancy or lactation. Clinical symptoms, serum thyroxine, TRAb, thyroid ultrasound and orbital computed tomography were used for diagnosis. Ficoll-Paque density gradient centrifugation was used to isolate PBMCs from around 10 ml of fresh peripheral blood. Total RNA was extracted with Trizol reagent and quality-checked on an Agilent 2100 Bioanalyzer. According to the germline V gene (reference sequence), CDR1 reads GTSNPN and CDR2 reads SVGIG. Relative to germline, V is 4 bases shorter and J is 0 bases shorter, with 15 bases between their ends. Counted from cysteine to phenylalanine, this CDR3 has 15 amino acids. Only the CDR3 DNA stays, 45 bases, in frame from base 1.

TCR beta CDR3 regions were amplified from RNA transcripts for repertoire sequencing. HTBI primers and the Qiagen OneStep RT-PCR kit were used in a first-round RT-PCR, which was followed by a second-round multiplex PCR, size selection and purification. Libraries were sequenced on an Illumina HiSeq2000 using paired-end 100 bp reads. Concerning the study's data processing: Reads were processed with SOAPnuke, discarding reads with adapters, uncalled bases, mean Phred below 15, or no exact constant-primer or identifier match. High-quality paired reads were merged with COPE v1.2.5. Clonotypes were defined as unique nucleotide sequences and were aligned to IMGT TRB V, D and J references using MiTCR v1.1. Analysis was restricted to V-J combinations with a frequency above 0.0001, which covered roughly 99% of repertoires. A TCR clonal expansion and chaos score per V-J combination was defined as the ratio of F50 clonal expansion to chaos observed in the TCRdist matrix. Welch's t-statistics and random forest were used to reduce features to about a dozen V-J combinations, which were fed into a naive Bayes classifier. The Morisita-Horn index was used to measure how similar the thyroid and blood repertoires were. TCRdb trimmed public reads at Q25 via fastp, called clones via MiXCR and kept in-frame beta chains. Records with the same CDR3 protein are collapsed into one entry carrying the most frequent genes and DNA. The V and J calls, along with clone size, are taken from TCRdb and not from the paper's own processing. This sample gives around 400,000 distinct CDR3 sequences in total; around 20% of them show up just once. About 1.6% of the sample belongs to the ten largest clones.

The sequenced material came from peripheral blood. This clonotype originated in a woman between 18 and 29 years old with Graves' ophthalmopathy. Donor details come from another sample of the same person, matched by shared clones. Recombination linked TRBV30 to TRBJ2-5; the D gene remains uncertain. The CDR3 region reads CAWTGVLPYQETQYF. The DNA reads TGTGCCTGGACTGGAGTCCTGCCGTACCAAGAGACCCAGTACTTC.